This T cell receptor (beta chain) was found in a study of T cell responses to AZD1222 COVID-19 vaccine. A remark on this clone: The antigen is not known.

Study results and limitations: Most donors were white British, females outnumbered males, and clonal diversity was possibly underestimated. Spike-specific TCR breadth and depth went up after people got two AZD1222 doses. In the spike-specific TCR repertoire, nearly half reportedly target unmutated variant regions.

Measured with immunoSEQ multiplex PCR; TCRdb has only the in-frame clones, and not every one. The data hold 130,000 or so clones, with over 90% observed a single time. The CDR3 spans 13 residues. V lost 6 bases and J 2 bases, leaving 12 bases between the germline ends. Germline values: CDR1 SQVTM, CDR2 ANQGSEA. Here the sequenced sample was peripheral blood, taken on day 0 of AZD1222 vaccination. The chain employs TRBV29-1 and TRBJ2-3; perhaps TRBD2 as D (5 bases). The receptor comes from an adult in good health. The CDR3 sequence: CSVGSAITDTQYF. CDR3 DNA sequence: TGCAGCGTGGGTAGCGCCATCACAGATACGCAGTATTTT.